The next 5 T cell receptor beta chains were all read from a single sample in a study of shared clonotypes between healthy human individuals. The table came from immunoSEQ multiplex PCR; TCRdb's copy has only in-frame clones and leaves some out. This table has about 2 million clones, approximately 94% appearing once. The naive CD8 population came from CD45RO-negative cells selected for CCR7, without terminally differentiated effector memory CD45RA+ cells. The sequencing sample was made of naive CD8+ T cells sorted from blood. The origin of the receptors is a man aged 18 to 30 in good health.

This sequence joins TRBV2 and TRBJ2-7; the match to TRBD1 covers 7 bases. Trimming took 6 bases from V and 0 from J; bases not matched to a gene: 5. From germline, CDR1 is SNHLY and CDR2 FYNNEI. The CDR3 has 14 residues. CDR3 DNA sequence: TGTGCCAGCAGGCCGGGACAGAACTCCTACGAGCAGTACTTC. Translated, it gives CASRPGQNSYEQYF.

This chain uses TRBV5-4 with TRBJ2-4, with D perhaps TRBD1 (6 bases). Trimming took off 4 bases at V and 2 bases at J, with 16 bases between the two ends. Germline V CDR1 and CDR2: SGHNT, YYREEE (reference sequence). The CDR3 loop spans 16 amino acids. As DNA, the CDR3 is TGTGCCAGCAGCCCTACAGGGTCTGAGACCAAAAACATTCAGTACTTC. Translating gives CASSPTGSETKNIQYF.

V gene TRBV4-1 combines with J gene TRBJ1-5; 8 bases fit TRBD1. V lost 3 bases, J lost 5 bases, and 9 bases stayed unmatched. Germline V lookup: CDR1 MGHRA, CDR2 YSYEKL. CDR3 length: 16 amino acids. CDR3 sequence reads: CASSQTGEGLDQPQHF. Here the CDR3 DNA reads TGCGCCAGCAGCCAGACAGGGGAAGGGTTGGATCAGCCCCAGCATTTT.

The chain couples TRBV5-5 to TRBJ2-7; no firm D call. The CDR3 consists of 15 residues. The germline V and J ends were trimmed by 0 bases and 2 bases, with 12 bases remaining between them. Germline CDR1 reads SGHKS; CDR2 reads YYEKEE (reference sequence). Here the CDR3 DNA reads TGTGCCAGCAGCTTGGATTATCAGGACCCCTACGAGCAGTACTTC. Translating gives CASSLDYQDPYEQYF.

This clone was recorded once. The V call is TRBV7-9, the J call TRBJ2-1; D gene unclear. The germline V gene has CDR1 SEHNR and CDR2 FQNEAQ (reference sequence). V gave up 3 bases and J gave up 0 bases, with 12 bases separating them. CDR3 length equals 16 residues. The CDR3 reads CASSLEVVHSYNEQFF. CDR3 coding DNA: TGTGCCAGCAGCTTGGAAGTAGTCCACTCCTACAATGAGCAGTTCTTC.